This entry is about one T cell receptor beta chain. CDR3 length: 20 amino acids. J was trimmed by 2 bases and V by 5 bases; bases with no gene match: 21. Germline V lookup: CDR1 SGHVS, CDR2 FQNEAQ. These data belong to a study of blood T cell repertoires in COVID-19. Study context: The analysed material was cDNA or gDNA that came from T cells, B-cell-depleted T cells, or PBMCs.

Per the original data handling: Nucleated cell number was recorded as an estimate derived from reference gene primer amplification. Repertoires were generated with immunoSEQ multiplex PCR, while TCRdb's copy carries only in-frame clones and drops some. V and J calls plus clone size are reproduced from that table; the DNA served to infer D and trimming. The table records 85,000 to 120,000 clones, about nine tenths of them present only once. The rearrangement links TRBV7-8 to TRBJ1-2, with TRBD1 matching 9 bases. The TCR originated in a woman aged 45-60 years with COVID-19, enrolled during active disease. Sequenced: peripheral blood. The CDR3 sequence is CASSPSPGTGNHYPNYGYTF. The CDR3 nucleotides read TGTGCCAGCAGCCCTAGTCCCGGGACAGGGAACCACTATCCCAACTATGGCTACACCTTC.